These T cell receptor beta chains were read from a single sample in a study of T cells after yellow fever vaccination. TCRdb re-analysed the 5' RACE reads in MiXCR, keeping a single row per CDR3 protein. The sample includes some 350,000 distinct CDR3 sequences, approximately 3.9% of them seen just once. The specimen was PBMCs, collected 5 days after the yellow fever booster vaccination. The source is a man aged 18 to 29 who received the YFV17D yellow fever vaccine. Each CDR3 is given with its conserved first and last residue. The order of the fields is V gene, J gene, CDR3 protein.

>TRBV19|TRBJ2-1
CASTLGGALREQFF
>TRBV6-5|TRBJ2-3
CASSYSTGGATDTQYF
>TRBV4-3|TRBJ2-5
CASSQGQGMETQYF
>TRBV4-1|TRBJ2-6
CASSQGVSGANVLTF
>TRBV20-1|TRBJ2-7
CSARDRRSYEQYF
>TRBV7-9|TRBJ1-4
CASSPPEQGREKLFF
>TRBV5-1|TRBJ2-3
CASSLAPGRGSTDTQYF
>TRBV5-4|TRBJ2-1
CASSYRDGTYNEQFF
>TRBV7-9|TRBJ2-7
CASSRLGLEQYF
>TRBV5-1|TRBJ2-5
CASSLGRFQETQYF